This T cell receptor beta chain was documented in a study of post-analysis software for immune sequencing data (dated by TCRdb to 2013 to 2016). In the study overall: Disease courses on record covered relapsing-remitting, secondary progressive and progressive-relapsing multiple sclerosis, though some patients had no subtype annotation. The patient repertoires were set against about eleven previously published healthy control repertoires from donors whose ages ranged from about 6 to 27 years. A subset of samples was prepared in parallel using single-end sample barcoding, then pooled and co-amplified after Illumina adapter ligation.

To demonstrate the VDJtools post-analysis software, the study profiled TCR beta repertoires from the peripheral blood of 10 to 15 young patients with multiple sclerosis. Multiple sclerosis patients were children and adolescents aged about 6 to 15 years. A note on this clonotype: The antigen it recognizes is unknown. There are no base qualities to consult, and no much larger clone falls within one base.

The CDR3 has 11 amino acids, counting the end cysteine and phenylalanine. Only the CDR3 DNA stays, 33 bases, in frame from base 1. In the germline V gene, CDR1 corresponds to MDHEN and CDR2 to SYDVKM. V is pared back by 6 bases and J by 8 bases, with 8 bases lying between the germline termini. Findings and caveats that apply to the study as a whole: Significantly higher frequencies in patients than in controls were found for about five TRBV segments, including TRBV5-6, TRBV5-1 and TRBV20-1. Compared with controls, multiple sclerosis patients had significantly lower normalized Chao1 diversity, a finding suggesting substantial peripheral T-cell clonal expansion. The multiple sclerosis patient group was slightly younger than the control group. When samples were clustered directly using the F measure, samples prepared in the same batch co-clustered strongly, which prompted a batch-effect correction.

Libraries were prepared through PCR. The listed sequencing device is Illumina HiSeq 2500. Unique molecular identifiers were incorporated into TCR beta cDNA libraries to reduce PCR and sequencing biases. About 500,000 cDNA molecules were obtained per 1 to 10 million input T cells, so each molecule approximated one T cell. The same protocol used for the earlier healthy control dataset was applied to prepare and sequence the patient libraries. Samples belonging to the same batch were prepared together, multiplexed and sequenced on a shared HiSeq lane. The authors' pipeline ran thus. Raw barcoded reads were processed with MIGEC, and single-read molecular identifier groups were discarded before consensus assembly and CDR3 extraction. Clonotype tables were post-analysed with VDJtools, and diversity was normalized by down-sampling all datasets to the smallest sample size. In repertoire overlap clustering, CDR3 amino acid sequences, but not nucleotide sequences, were matched to correct batch-related cross-sample contamination. Starting from the raw public reads, TCRdb applied fastp trimming at Q25, assembled clones with MiXCR and retained in-frame beta chains. Records with the same CDR3 protein are collapsed into one entry carrying the most frequent genes and DNA. TCRdb, not the authors, supplied the V and J calls. Here the sample has under 200,000 distinct CDR3 sequences; 29% occur a single time. Jointly, the top ten make up nearly 3.5% of the sample.

The sequence came from a girl under 18 with multiple sclerosis. The rearranged segments are TRBV28 and TRBJ2-1; D gene: possibly TRBD2, on 5 matching bases. Sequencing input: blood. The bases read TGTGCCAGCAGCGAGAGGGATGAGCAGTTCTTC. Its translation is CASSERDEQFF.